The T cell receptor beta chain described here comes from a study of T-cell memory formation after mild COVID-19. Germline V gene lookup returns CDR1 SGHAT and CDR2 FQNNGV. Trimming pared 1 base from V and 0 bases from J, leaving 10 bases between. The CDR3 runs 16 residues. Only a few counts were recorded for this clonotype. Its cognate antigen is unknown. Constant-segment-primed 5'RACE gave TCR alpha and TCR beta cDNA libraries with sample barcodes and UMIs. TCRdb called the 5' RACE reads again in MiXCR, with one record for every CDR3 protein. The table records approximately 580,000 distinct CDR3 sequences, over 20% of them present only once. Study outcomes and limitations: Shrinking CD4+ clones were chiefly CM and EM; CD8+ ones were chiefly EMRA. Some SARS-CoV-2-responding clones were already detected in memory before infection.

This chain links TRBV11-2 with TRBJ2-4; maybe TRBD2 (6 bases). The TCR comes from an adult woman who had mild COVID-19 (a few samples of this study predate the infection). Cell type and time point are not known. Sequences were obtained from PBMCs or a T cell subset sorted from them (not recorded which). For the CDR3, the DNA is TGTGCCAGCAGCTTAGGGGGACTTTCAGCCAAAAACATTCAGTACTTC. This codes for CASSLGGLSAKNIQYF.